The 17 T cell receptor beta chains in this list originate from one sample, sequenced in a study of blood T cell repertoires in COVID-19. Generated by immunoSEQ multiplex PCR, the TCRdb table keeps only in-frame clones and is missing some. The sample has 90,000 or so clones, around 90% seen once; the top ten hold around 5.2%. Sequenced: peripheral blood. The receptors come from a man in his sixties with COVID-19, enrolled during active disease.

This chain uses TRBV7-3 with TRBJ2-2; D unresolved. The germline V and J ends were trimmed by 5 bases and 0 bases, with 13 bases remaining between them. The length of the CDR3 is 16 residues. Germline lookup yields CDR1 SGHTA and CDR2 FQGTGA. CDR3 bases: TGTGCCAGCAGCCCCGGTTCCTTCTCGAACACCGGGGAGCTGTTTTTT. Translating gives CASSPGSFSNTGELFF.

The chain recombines TRBV6-2 or TRBV6-3 with TRBJ2-3; a possible D gene is TRBD1 (6 bases). The CDR3 totals 16 residues. With 6 bases removed from V and 2 bases from J, the gap between germline ends came to 18 bases. Germline-derived CDR1 and CDR2 are MNHEY and SVGEGT. CDR3 nucleotide sequence: TGTGCCAGCAGCCGATTCAGGGGTCTTCTCACAGATACGCAGTATTTT. Amino acids: CASSRFRGLLTDTQYF.

V and J are TRBV6-1 and TRBJ1-5; 12 bases line up with TRBD1. V was clipped by 4 bases and J by 2 bases; unmatched bases: 9. Germline CDR1 reads MNHNS; CDR2 reads SASEGT. The CDR3 is made up of 18 amino acids. This CDR3 reads CASSAWDRGRIGNQPQHF. DNA for the CDR3: TGTGCCAGCAGTGCGTGGGACAGGGGGCGGATCGGCAATCAGCCCCAGCATTTT.

The rearrangement joins TRBV20-1 to TRBJ2-7; 7 nucleotides agree with TRBD2. The junction had 2 bases not matched to a gene; V was cut back by 3 bases and J by 6 bases. Germline values: CDR1 DFQATT, CDR2 SNEGSKA (reference sequence). The CDR3 loop spans 11 amino acids. The CDR3 nucleotides are TGCAGTGCTAGCCTAGCGGTCGAGCAGTACTTC. Its protein is CSASLAVEQYF.

The chain uses TRBV3-1 (or the pseudogene TRBV3-2) and TRBJ2-1; possible D gene TRBD1, 6 bases. V lost 0 bases, J lost 2 bases, and 11 bases lay in between. CDR1 and CDR2 (germline): LGHDT, YNNKEL (reference sequence). This CDR3 region has 16 residues. CDR3 sequence (DNA): TGTGCCAGCAGCCAAGACAGGGGCCCGCCCTACAATGAGCAGTTCTTC. It is translated as CASSQDRGPPYNEQFF.

This rearrangement joins TRBV10-3 to TRBJ1-1; D not resolved. Germline V lookup: CDR1 ENHRY, CDR2 SYGVKD. V lost 0 bases and J lost 7, with 12 bases in between. This CDR3 has 14 residues. The CDR3 spells CAISESRSAYEAFF. The CDR3 bases are TGTGCCATCAGTGAGTCGCGCAGCGCCTATGAAGCTTTCTTT.

The chain has TRBV7-9 and TRBJ1-1; no reliable D call. There are 14 residues in the CDR3. Germline lookup yields CDR1 SEHNR and CDR2 FQNEAQ (reference sequence). V dropped 6 bases and J dropped 1 base, with 12 bases sitting between them. CDR3 protein: CASRGDGANTEAFF. For the CDR3, the DNA is TGTGCCAGCAGGGGAGACGGAGCGAACACTGAAGCTTTCTTT.

In nucleotides, the CDR3 is TGTGCCAGCAGTTACTCTCGGGAGTACGGCACAGATACGCAGTATTTT. It encodes CASSYSREYGTDTQYF. The genes are TRBV6-5 and TRBJ2-3; maybe TRBD2 (6 bases). Trimming left V 0 bases short and J 1 base short, with 11 bases between. The CDR3 loop spans 16 amino acids. Germline V gene data show CDR1 as MNHEY and CDR2 as SVGAGI.

The CDR3 bases are TGTGCCAGCAGTGAAGCTACGGGACAGGGGGGTGATGAGCAGTTCTTC. It translates to CASSEATGQGGDEQFF. The genes are TRBV6-1 and TRBJ2-1, with TRBD1 matching over 11 bases. The CDR3 consists of 16 residues. V gave up 0 bases and J gave up 8 bases; unmatched junction bases: 6. Germline CDR1 is MNHNS and CDR2 is SASEGT.

The rearrangement links TRBV27 to TRBJ1-2; 7 bases align to TRBD1. CDR3 size: 12 residues. CDR1 is MNHEY, CDR2 SMNVEV, per germline (reference sequence). The V and J ends lost 6 bases and 7 bases, in that order; junction bases with no gene match: 5. The CDR3 reads CASRAGGFGYTF. The CDR3 DNA reads as TGTGCCAGCAGAGCAGGGGGTTTTGGCTACACCTTC.

This clone has a count of ten or more. V gene TRBV2 combines with J gene TRBJ1-6; 11 bases are a match to TRBD1. With 8 bases clipped from V and 8 bases from J, the junction kept 8 bases outside the gene matches. The CDR3 is made up of 15 amino acids. Germline CDR1 reads SNHLY; CDR2 reads FYNNEI. Here the CDR3 DNA reads TGTGCCAGCGAGGGACAGGGGGACGGGGATTCACCCCTCCACTTT. It is translated as CASEGQGDGDSPLHF.

The chain links TRBV20-1 to TRBJ2-1; D perhaps matches TRBD2 (6 bases). The V and J ends lost 3 bases and 10 bases respectively, with 10 bases between them. CDR1 and CDR2 from the germline V gene are DFQATT and SNEGSKA (reference sequence). CDR3 length: 11 residues. The CDR3 DNA sequence: TGCAGTGCTAGGGAGGGATTCGAGCAGTTCTTC. Its protein is CSAREGFEQFF.

The chain couples TRBV5-4 to TRBJ2-2, with D perhaps matching TRBD1 (7 bases). Germline-derived CDR1 and CDR2 are SGHNT and YYREEE (reference sequence). CDR3 size: 15 residues. V was cut by 4 bases and J by 2 bases, with 12 bases left in between. CDR3 in amino acids: CASSGGTANTGELFF. The CDR3 region has the DNA TGTGCCAGCAGCGGCGGGACAGCAAACACCGGGGAGCTGTTTTTT.

V is TRBV7-9 and J is TRBJ2-7; D is unclear. The V gene's germline CDR1 is SEHNR and CDR2 FQNEAQ (reference sequence). Trimming took off 5 bases at V and 6 bases at J, with 14 bases between the two ends. The CDR3 sequence is 13 residues long. The CDR3 bases are TGTGCCAGCAGCGTGAGGTTCCGAGGCGAGCAGTACTTC. Translated, it gives CASSVRFRGEQYF.

The chain carries TRBV3-1 (or the pseudogene TRBV3-2) and TRBJ1-4; D gene ambiguous. This CDR3 has 14 residues. The V gene lost 2 bases and the J gene lost 4 bases, with 8 bases spanning the gap. Germline CDR1 reads LGHDT; CDR2 reads YNNKEL (reference sequence). CDR3 in amino acids: CASSQSQVNEKLFF. For the CDR3, the DNA is TGTGCCAGCAGCCAAAGCCAGGTTAATGAAAAACTGTTTTTT.

The rearrangement links TRBV24-1 to TRBJ2-3, with 9 bases fitting TRBD1. Germline-derived CDR1 and CDR2 are KGHDR and SFDVKD. Trimming took 3 bases from V and 5 from J; bases not matched to a gene: 14. The CDR3 covers 18 residues. The CDR3 region is CATSDVKQGALTEDTQYF. CDR3 nucleotides: TGTGCCACCAGTGATGTAAAACAGGGGGCCCTCACGGAAGATACGCAGTATTTT.

This chain joins TRBV11-2 and TRBJ2-2, with 7 bases matching TRBD1. Germline CDR1 is SGHAT and CDR2 is FQNNGV. The V and J ends lost 7 bases and 0 bases, in that order; junction bases with no gene match: 8. The CDR3 consists of 16 residues. The chain's CDR3 is CASIPRGQPNTGELFF. CDR3 coding DNA: TGTGCCAGCATCCCCAGGGGACAGCCGAACACCGGGGAGCTGTTTTTT.